The clone carrying this T cell receptor beta chain was detected only a few times. No antigen is known for it. The entry originates in a study of T cell responses to AZD1222 COVID-19 vaccine. Whole-study results and caveats: There were vaccine-associated CD4 TCRs across spike, dominant at 160-218 and 743-854. Donors were largely white British and mainly female; clonal diversity was possibly underestimated. In the spike-specific TCR repertoire, nearly half reportedly target unmutated variant regions. Elevations in Spike-specific TCR breadth and depth followed administration of two AZD1222 doses.

Unmatched junction bases numbered 8, after V lost 4 bases and J lost 4 bases. The CDR3 spans 17 residues. Germline-derived CDR1 and CDR2 are MDHEN and SYDVKM. Clones were read by immunoSEQ multiplex PCR, and TCRdb kept only the in-frame ones, dropping some. The sample has approximately 110,000 clones, around 82% seen once. This clonotype was obtained from an adult in good health. The chain links TRBV28 to TRBJ1-6; 9 bases match TRBD1. The specimen was peripheral blood, collected on day 0 of AZD1222 vaccination. The CDR3 is CASSYLQGASYNSPLHF. In nucleotides, the CDR3 is TGTGCCAGCAGTTATCTACAGGGGGCGAGTTATAATTCACCCCTCCACTTT.